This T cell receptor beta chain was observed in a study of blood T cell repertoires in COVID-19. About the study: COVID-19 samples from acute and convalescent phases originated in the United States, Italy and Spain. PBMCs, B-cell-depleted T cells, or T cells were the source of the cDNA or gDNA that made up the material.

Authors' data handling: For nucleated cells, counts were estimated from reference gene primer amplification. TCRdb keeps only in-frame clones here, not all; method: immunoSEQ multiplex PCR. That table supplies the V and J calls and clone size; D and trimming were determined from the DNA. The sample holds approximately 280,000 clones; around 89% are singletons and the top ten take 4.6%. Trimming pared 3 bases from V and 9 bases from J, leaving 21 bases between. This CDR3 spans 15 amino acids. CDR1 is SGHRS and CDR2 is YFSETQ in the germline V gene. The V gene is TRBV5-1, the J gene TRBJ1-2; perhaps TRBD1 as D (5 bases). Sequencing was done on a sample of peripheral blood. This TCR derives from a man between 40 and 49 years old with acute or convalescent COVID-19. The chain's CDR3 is CASSWEGAASLSYTF. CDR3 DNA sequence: TGCGCCAGCAGCTGGGAAGGGGCTGCTTCCTTGAGCTACACCTTC. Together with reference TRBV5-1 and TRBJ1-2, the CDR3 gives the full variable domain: KAGVTQTPRYLIKTRGQQVTLSCSPISGHRSVSWYQQTPGQGLQFLFEYFSETQRNKGNFPGRFSGRQFSNSRSEMNVSTLELGDSALYLCASSWEGAASLSYTFGSGTRLTVV.